The 30 T cell receptor beta chains below all came from one sample that was sequenced in a study of PD-L1 blockade in urothelial cancer. The time point is: peripheral blood 6 weeks after treatment start. Profiled with immunoSEQ multiplex PCR; TCRdb holds only in-frame clones, not every one. The sample holds tens of thousands of clones; about 85% are singletons and the top ten take 2.6%. Sample: PBMCs, taken around atezolizumab (anti-PD-L1) treatment. The source of these receptors is an older man with urothelial cancer.

This clone showed up just a few times. The chain couples TRBV7-9 to TRBJ2-5; D call uncertain. The CDR3 contains 11 residues. Between the trimmed V and J ends, which lost 1 base and 6 bases, there was a span of 3 bases. Germline values: CDR1 SEHNR, CDR2 FQNEAQ (reference sequence). The DNA of the CDR3 is TGTGCCAGCAGCTTAGGGCAGACCCAGTACTTC. Encoded protein: CASSLGQTQYF.

This sequence joins TRBV7-2 and TRBJ2-3; no clear D. V gave up 1 base and J gave up 1 base, with 9 bases separating them. Germline V gene data show CDR1 as SGHTA and CDR2 as FQGNSA. This CDR3 contains 15 residues. CDR3 coding DNA: TGTGCCAGCAGCTTAGATCACTTTCGCACAGATACGCAGTATTTT. Its protein is CASSLDHFRTDTQYF.

This clone was seen more than once but under ten times. V usage is TRBV11-2 and J usage is TRBJ2-7; D unresolved. Trimming pared 4 bases from V and 2 bases from J, leaving 12 bases between. The germline CDR1 and CDR2 sequences are SGHAT and FQNNGV. This CDR3 is 14 amino acids long. The CDR3 spells CASSSPRRTYEQYF. CDR3 nucleotide sequence: TGTGCCAGCAGCTCCCCCCGGCGGACCTACGAGCAGTACTTC.

In DNA form, the CDR3 reads TGTGCCAGTAGTATAGCCGCTAGCGGGGTGCTCCACGAGCAGTACTTC. This codes for CASSIAASGVLHEQYF. V gene TRBV19 combines with J gene TRBJ2-7; 9 nucleotides agree with TRBD2. CDR1 and CDR2 from the germline V gene are LNHDA and SQIVND (reference sequence). Trimming removed 1 base from V and 5 bases from J; junction bases left unmatched: 9. The CDR3 has 16 amino acids.

The CDR3 region is CSAGQPGTEQYF. CDR3 nucleotide sequence: TGCAGCGCCGGACAGCCCGGGACCGAGCAGTACTTC. V is TRBV29-1 and J is TRBJ2-7; D may be TRBD1 (6 bases). Germline values: CDR1 SQVTM, CDR2 ANQGSEA. The CDR3 extends over 12 amino acids. V was trimmed by 7 bases and J by 6 bases, leaving 16 bases between them.

The rearrangement joins TRBV7-9 to TRBJ1-4; maybe TRBD1 (5 bases). Germline CDR1 SEHNR, CDR2 FQNEAQ (reference sequence). The CDR3 covers 15 residues. V lost 1 base, J lost 7 bases, and 13 bases lay in between. This CDR3 is CASSLGTQWGEKLFF. CDR3 DNA: TGTGCCAGCAGCTTAGGGACACAATGGGGTGAAAAACTGTTTTTT.

The rearrangement uses TRBV30 and TRBJ1-6; D remains unclear. The ends were cut back, 2 bases at V and 9 bases at J, with 8 bases in the middle. CDR3 size: 12 residues. Germline CDR1 reads GTSNPN; CDR2 reads SVGIG (reference sequence). CDR3 DNA sequence: TGTGCCTGGAGTCCTCGGGGTTCACCCCTCCACTTT. Its translation: CAWSPRGSPLHF.

This clone was seen a few times. The chain carries TRBV5-1 and TRBJ1-1; a weak D match, TRBD1 (5 bases). This CDR3 region has 12 residues. Germline CDR1 is SGHRS and CDR2 is YFSETQ. With 8 bases removed from V and 1 base from J, the gap between germline ends came to 9 bases. CDR3 bases: TGCGCCAGTAACCAGGGGAACACTGAAGCTTTCTTT. This gives the protein CASNQGNTEAFF.

The rearrangement links TRBV6-5 to TRBJ2-5; D is possibly TRBD2 (6 bases). This CDR3 has 14 amino acids. V lost 5 bases to trimming and J lost 1 base, with 11 bases between them. Per the germline V gene, CDR1 is MNHEY and CDR2 is SVGAGI. CDR3: CASSRPGLQETQYF. The CDR3 nucleotides read TGTGCCAGCAGTCGGCCGGGACTCCAAGAGACCCAGTACTTC.

The chain employs TRBV9 and TRBJ2-5, with a possible D match to TRBD2 (6 bases). Germline CDR1 and CDR2: SGDLS and YYNGEE. The V and J ends lost 4 bases and 1 base respectively, with 14 bases between them. This CDR3 spans 15 amino acids. The CDR3 DNA reads TGTGCCAGCAGCACATTAGCGGAGCCCCAAGAGACCCAGTACTTC. Protein sequence: CASSTLAEPQETQYF. Full variable domain (missing parts from reference TRBV9 and TRBJ2-5): DSGVTQTPKHLITATGQRVTLRCSPRSGDLSVYWYQQSLDQGLQFLIQYYNGEERAKGNILERFSAQQFPDLHSELNLSSLELGDSALYFCASSTLAEPQETQYFGPGTRLLVL.

V is TRBV4-1 and J is TRBJ2-7, with TRBD1 as a possible D gene (6 bases). V was cut by 4 bases and J by 2 bases, with 21 bases left in between. The germline CDR1 and CDR2 sequences are MGHRA and YSYEKL. The CDR3 totals 17 residues. CDR3: CASSLSGGKRLAYEQYF. The CDR3 DNA follows: TGCGCCAGCAGCCTAAGTGGGGGCAAAAGGCTGGCCTACGAGCAGTACTTC.

CDR3 region: CASSLLGGTGYEQFF. The CDR3 DNA reads as TGTGCCAGCAGTTTGTTGGGGGGGACGGGCTATGAGCAGTTCTTC. The chain recombines TRBV28 with TRBJ2-1, with 7 bases identical to TRBD2. Trimming at V came to 3 bases and at J to 8 bases, leaving 10 bases not matched to a gene. CDR1 is MDHEN, CDR2 SYDVKM, per germline. This CDR3 has 15 amino acids.

The chain links TRBV29-1 to TRBJ1-4; D is perhaps TRBD1 (5 bases). The germline V gene has CDR1 SQVTM and CDR2 ANQGSEA. Trimming took 3 bases from V and 3 from J, leaving 8 bases between them. This CDR3 contains 13 residues. In DNA form, the CDR3 reads TGCAGCGTTGAGCAGGGCCCTAATGAAAAACTGTTTTTT. This encodes CSVEQGPNEKLFF. Based on the CDR3 plus reference TRBV29-1 and TRBJ1-4, the full variable domain is SAVISQKPSRDICQRGTSLTIQCQVDSQVTMMFWYRQQPGQSLTLIATANQGSEATYESGFVIDKFPISRPNLTFSTLTVSNMSPEDSSIYLCSVEQGPNEKLFFGSGTQLSVL.

The J gene is TRBJ2-2, the V gene TRBV7-9; no clear D gene. The CDR3 spans 12 residues. In germline, CDR1 is SEHNR, CDR2 FQNEAQ (reference sequence). Trimming left V 3 bases short and J 6 bases short, with 5 bases between. As DNA, the CDR3 is TGTGCCAGCAGCTTTCTCGCCGGGGAGCTGTTTTTT. It encodes CASSFLAGELFF.

The chain uses TRBV30 and TRBJ2-5; D is undetermined. This CDR3 spans 11 amino acids. The V and J ends lost 0 bases and 7 bases respectively, with 6 bases between them. CDR1 and CDR2 (germline): GTSNPN, SVGIG (reference sequence). The CDR3 region is CAWSVGVTQYF. Here the CDR3 DNA reads TGTGCCTGGAGTGTCGGAGTGACCCAGTACTTC.

CDR3 nucleotide sequence: TGCAGCGTTGGAGGTAGAACGGACTACAATGAGCAGTTCTTC. This encodes CSVGGRTDYNEQFF. The gene calls are TRBV29-1 and TRBJ2-1; the D is unclear. V shed 4 bases and J shed 3 bases, with 13 bases lying between them. The CDR3 is made up of 14 amino acids. The V gene's germline CDR1 is SQVTM and CDR2 ANQGSEA.

The rearrangement joins TRBV5-1 to TRBJ1-4; maybe TRBD1 (5 bases). The CDR3 totals 15 residues. Germline CDR1 is SGHRS and CDR2 is YFSETQ. Trimming removed 0 bases from V and 8 bases from J, with 14 bases in between. CDR3 in DNA: TGCGCCAGCAGCTTGGAGGGCAGGGCGGGAGAAAAACTGTTTTTT. Translating gives CASSLEGRAGEKLFF.

This clone was seen more than once but under ten times. The chain employs TRBV18 and TRBJ1-2; D call uncertain. Trimming removed 3 bases from V and 6 bases from J, with 14 bases in between. This CDR3 region has 14 residues. Germline loops: CDR1 KGHSH, CDR2 LQKENI. The CDR3, as DNA: TGTGCCAGCTCACCGTCGGGCGGGCGAAATGGCTACACCTTC. This encodes CASSPSGGRNGYTF.

The chain carries TRBV4-2 and TRBJ1-2, with D maybe TRBD1 (6 bases). The CDR3 has 13 amino acids. Trimming shortened V by 3 bases and J by 4 bases, and 9 bases separated the two germline ends. In germline, CDR1 is LGHNA, CDR2 YNFKEQ. The CDR3 sequence: CASSQGAGYGYTF. In DNA, the CDR3 is TGTGCCAGCAGCCAGGGGGCGGGCTATGGCTACACCTTC.

Worth noting for this clone: One end of the junction is discordant with germline, which a read error may explain. This chain links TRBV7-7 with TRBJ2-5, with 9 nucleotides matching TRBD2. Germline values: CDR1 SSHAT, CDR2 FNYEAQ (reference sequence). This CDR3 spans 14 amino acids. CDR3 in DNA: TGTGCTAGCAGCTTAGCGGGAGTAGGGGAGACCCAGTACTTC. Translation: CASSLAGVGETQYF.

This chain uses TRBV28 with TRBJ2-3, with 9 positions matching TRBD2. Germline trimming cut 7 bases from V and 4 bases from J; bases unmatched to any gene: 9. The CDR3 consists of 15 residues. Germline values: CDR1 MDHEN, CDR2 SYDVKM. Here the CDR3 DNA reads TGTGCCAGCACCCCTCGCGGGAGGGGATCAGATACGCAGTATTTT. Translation: CASTPRGRGSDTQYF.

The chain uses TRBV10-3 and TRBJ2-2; TRBD2 agrees at 10 bases. The V gene end was trimmed by 6 bases and the J gene end by 3 bases; junction bases not matched to a gene: 10. CDR1 and CDR2 (germline): ENHRY, SYGVKD. The CDR3 is 17 residues long. In DNA form, the CDR3 reads TGTGCCATCAGGGACCTTGCTAGCGGGAGCGACACCGGGGAGCTGTTTTTT. Its translation is CAIRDLASGSDTGELFF.

The chain employs TRBV19 and TRBJ1-4; 11 bases map to TRBD1. J gave up 8 bases and V 7 bases, and 3 bases lay outside the gene matches. Germline values: CDR1 LNHDA, CDR2 SQIVND (reference sequence). The CDR3 runs to 13 residues. Here the CDR3 reads CASMDRGQEKLFF. The CDR3 nucleotides are TGTGCCAGTATGGACAGGGGGCAAGAAAAACTGTTTTTT. Combining the CDR3 with reference TRBV19 and TRBJ1-4 gives the whole variable domain DGGITQSPKYLFRKEGQNVTLSCEQNLNHDAMYWYRQDPGQGLRLIYYSQIVNDFQKGDIAEGYSVSREKKESFPLTVTSAQKNPTAFYLCASMDRGQEKLFFGSGTQLSVL.

Here the CDR3 reads CASSLGPRGYEQYF. CDR3 DNA: TGTGCCAGCAGCTTGGGCCCCAGGGGGTACGAGCAGTACTTC. The genes are TRBV5-4 and TRBJ2-7; 7 bases are a match to TRBD1. This CDR3 region has 14 residues. Germline CDR1 is SGHNT and CDR2 is YYREEE (reference sequence). The V segment lost 0 bases and the J segment 4 bases; nucleotides outside the gene matches: 4.

The rearrangement joins TRBV27 to TRBJ1-2; 10 nucleotides agree with TRBD1. The CDR3 contains 16 residues. After removal of 1 base from V and 7 bases from J, the junction contained 9 bases not matched to a gene. Germline lookup yields CDR1 MNHEY and CDR2 SMNVEV (reference sequence). This chain's CDR3 is CASSLFFGTGAPGYTF. CDR3 sequence (DNA): TGTGCCAGCAGTTTATTTTTCGGGACAGGGGCTCCTGGCTACACCTTC.

The chain has TRBV15 and TRBJ2-5, with TRBD1 matching 10 bases. The end of the DNA aligns better with TRBJ2-7, so the J call may be wrong. The CDR3 has 15 residues. The germline CDR1 and CDR2 sequences are LNHNV and YYDKDF (reference sequence). CDR3 protein: CATSRGRTGGHEQYF. The DNA of the CDR3 is TGTGCCACCAGCAGAGGGCGGACAGGGGGTCACGAGCAGTACTTC.

The chain couples TRBV29-1 to TRBJ2-1; TRBD2 aligns across 7 bases. The CDR3 totals 12 residues. V lost 8 bases to trimming and J lost 8 bases; unmatched junction nucleotides: 9. Germline V CDR1 and CDR2: SQVTM, ANQGSEA. DNA of the CDR3: TGCAGCTCGAGCGGGACTGGGGATGAGCAGTTCTTC. It yields the protein CSSSGTGDEQFF.

The gene calls are TRBV28 and TRBJ2-7; D gene ambiguous. Germline-derived CDR1 and CDR2 are MDHEN and SYDVKM. This CDR3 contains 11 residues. Trimming removed 5 bases at V and 2 bases at J, with 4 bases between. The CDR3 DNA sequence: TGTGCCAGCAGTCTTACCTACGAGCAGTACTTC. It translates to CASSLTYEQYF.

This clone was seen more than once but under ten times. The rearrangement joins TRBV9 to TRBJ2-1; 7 bases align to TRBD2. CDR1 SGDLS and CDR2 YYNGEE come from the germline V gene. V shed 4 bases and J 0 bases; nucleotides not matched to a gene: 4. CDR3 size: 15 residues. The CDR3 region is CASSPRDYSYNEQFF. In nucleotides, the CDR3 is TGTGCCAGCAGCCCAAGGGACTACTCCTACAATGAGCAGTTCTTC.

The chain employs TRBV19 and TRBJ2-1; D possibly corresponds to TRBD2 (5 bases). The CDR3 is 14 amino acids. Per the germline V gene, CDR1 is LNHDA and CDR2 is SQIVND (reference sequence). V lost 0 bases, J lost 9 bases, and 12 bases lay in between. The CDR3 DNA reads TGTGCCAGTAGTATAGATTTGAGGGCGGGTGAGCAGTTCTTC. Its protein product is CASSIDLRAGEQFF.